The 5 T cell receptor beta chains reported below all come from one sample, sequenced in a study of blood T cell repertoires in COVID-19. Here immunoSEQ multiplex PCR was the method, and the copy in TCRdb shows in-frame clones only, minus some. The profile shows fewer than 450,000 clones, around nine tenths of them singletons. The sequencing input was peripheral blood. These receptors were obtained from a woman in her seventies with COVID-19, enrolled during active disease.

This rearrangement joins TRBV30 to TRBJ2-1; TRBD2 matches at 7 bases. The CDR3 has 12 amino acids. From germline, CDR1 is GTSNPN and CDR2 SVGIG (reference sequence). This CDR3 is CAFGTTYNEQFF. DNA for the CDR3: TGTGCGTTTGGGACTACCTACAATGAGCAGTTCTTC.

The chain couples TRBV18 to TRBJ1-1; D call uncertain. The CDR3 length is 15 residues. Trimming left V 3 bases short and J 0 bases short, with 11 bases between. Germline values: CDR1 KGHSH, CDR2 LQKENI. This CDR3 is CASSPSDWVNTEAFF. The CDR3 DNA is TGTGCCAGCTCACCGTCGGACTGGGTGAACACTGAAGCTTTCTTT. The variable domain in full, completed from reference TRBV18 and TRBJ1-1, reads NAGVMQNPRHLVRRRGQEARLRCSPMKGHSHVYWYRQLPEEGLKFMVYLQKENIIDESGMPKERFSAEFPKEGPSILRIQQVVRGDSAAYFCASSPSDWVNTEAFFGQGTRLTVV.

The chain is built from TRBV7-9 and TRBJ2-7; D is possibly TRBD2 (6 bases). V gave up 5 bases and J gave up 7 bases, with 18 bases separating them. The V gene's germline CDR1 is SEHNR and CDR2 FQNEAQ (reference sequence). This CDR3 has 14 residues. The CDR3 spells CASSPPAPRDEQYF. The CDR3 region has the DNA TGTGCCAGCAGCCCCCCAGCCCCGCGGGATGAGCAGTACTTC.

The chain has TRBV19 and TRBJ2-2; 8 bases are shared with TRBD2. The germline V gene encodes CDR1 LNHDA and CDR2 SQIVND (reference sequence). The CDR3 consists of 16 residues. V gave up 5 bases and J gave up 5 bases; unmatched junction bases: 10. CDR3 in amino acids: CASSWGTSSRTGELFF. For the CDR3, the DNA is TGTGCCAGTAGTTGGGGGACTAGTAGTAGGACCGGGGAGCTGTTTTTT.

Only a few counts were recorded for this clone. CDR3 protein: CASSTGQRDQETQYF. The CDR3 coding sequence is TGTGCCAGTAGTACAGGACAGAGGGACCAAGAGACCCAGTACTTC. This chain connects TRBV19 to TRBJ2-5, with TRBD1 as a possible D gene (6 bases). V was shortened by 4 bases and J by 0 bases, with 12 bases between the two germline ends. In germline, CDR1 is LNHDA, CDR2 SQIVND (reference sequence). This CDR3 has 15 residues.